This TCR beta chain emerged from a study of blood T cells in healthy people across ages. General study points: A roughly linear fall in TCR beta diversity per million T cells was seen with increasing age.

Using a J-beta primer mix together with a sample-barcoded 5' primer, a second PCR was run for about 6 to 12 cycles. TCRdb reprocessed the 5' RACE reads via MiXCR and lists one record per CDR3 protein. The table has roughly 700,000 distinct CDR3 sequences, 20% to 25% seen once. From germline, CDR1 is PRHDT and CDR2 FYEKMQ (reference sequence). The CDR3 spans 14 residues. In its sample, this clonotype was seen a few times. Its antigen is still unknown. Another study also made use of these data, one on T cells of mothers and their children. From that report: A few healthy Caucasian mothers and their six children donated. Not a single persistent microchimeric T cell clone was detected.

The sequencing sample was made of blood. The genes are TRBV13 and TRBJ2-5, with D unresolved. The DNA matches TRBJ2-7 better at its end, which makes the J call doubtful. The TCR comes from a boy younger than 18 in good health. The CDR3 DNA reads as TGTGCCAGCAGGCAGGACGGTGATCACTACGAGCAGTACTTC. As protein: CASRQDGDHYEQYF.